This TCR beta chain derives from a study of blood T cells in healthy people across ages. A second PCR, run for about 7 to 11 cycles, used a sample-barcoded 5' primer plus a J-beta primer mix. A template-switch adaptor with 12 random nucleotides tagged each cDNA molecule. From the 5' RACE reads, TCRdb called clonotypes with MiXCR, one entry per CDR3 protein. The profile shows 1,800,000 or so distinct CDR3 sequences, 30% to 40% of them singletons. The CDR3 is 14 residues long. V lost 6 bases and J lost 4; bases outside the gene matches: 5. This receptor was obtained from a human donor in good health. The chain carries TRBV12-3 or TRBV12-4 and TRBJ1-2, with 10 bases fitting TRBD1. The sequenced sample was blood. This CDR3 is CASRGQGDPYGYTF. The CDR3 DNA sequence: TGTGCCAGCAGAGGACAGGGGGACCCCTATGGCTACACCTTC.